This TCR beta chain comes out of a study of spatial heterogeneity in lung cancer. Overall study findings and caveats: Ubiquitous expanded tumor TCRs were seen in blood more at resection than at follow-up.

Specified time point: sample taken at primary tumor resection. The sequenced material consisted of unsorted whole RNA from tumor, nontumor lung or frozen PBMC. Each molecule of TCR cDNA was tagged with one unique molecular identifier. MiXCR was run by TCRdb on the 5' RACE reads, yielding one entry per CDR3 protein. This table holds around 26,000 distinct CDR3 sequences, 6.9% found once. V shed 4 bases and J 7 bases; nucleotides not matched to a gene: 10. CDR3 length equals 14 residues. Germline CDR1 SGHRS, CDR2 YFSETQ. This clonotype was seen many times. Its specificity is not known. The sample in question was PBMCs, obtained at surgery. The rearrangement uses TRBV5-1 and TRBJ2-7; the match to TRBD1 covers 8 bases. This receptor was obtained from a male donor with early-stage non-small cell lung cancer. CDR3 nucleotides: TGCGCCAGCAGCGGGTGGACAGGGTCGCGGGAGCAGTACTTC. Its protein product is CASSGWTGSREQYF.